One and the same sample provided the 8 T cell receptor beta chains below, sequenced in a study of naive CD8 T cells in extremely preterm neonates. Preterm samples came from extremely preterm deliveries at about 23-28 weeks. These receptors are not linked to any known antigen. Findings and caveats of the study: Relative to older groups, preterm infants had shorter, less trimmed CDR3s with fewer N additions.

The table came from immunoSEQ multiplex PCR; TCRdb's copy has only in-frame clones and leaves some out. The sample has 25,000 or so clones, approximately 88% seen once. The sequencing input was naive CD8+ T cells from cord blood. These TCRs come from a boy who was born preterm.

V usage is TRBV6-6 and J usage is TRBJ1-1; D gene uncertain. The ends were cut back, 2 bases at V and 1 base at J, with 5 bases in the middle. CDR1 is MNHNY and CDR2 is SVGAGI in the germline V gene (reference sequence). The CDR3 has 13 residues. CDR3 in amino acids: CASSYVQNTEAFF. Written as DNA, the CDR3 is TGTGCCAGCAGTTACGTCCAGAACACTGAAGCTTTCTTT.

The V call is TRBV6-1, the J call TRBJ2-5; unclear D gene. The J call is in doubt because the DNA end fits TRBJ2-7 better. Germline CDR1 is MNHNS and CDR2 is SASEGT. The CDR3 extends over 14 amino acids. CDR3 coding DNA: TGTGCCAGCAGTGAACCCCGACGGTTCTACGAGCAGTACTTC. Translation: CASSEPRRFYEQYF.

As concerns this clone: A much larger clonotype is one base distant, so this may be a read error. The rearrangement joins TRBV4-2 to TRBJ2-7, with D possibly matching TRBD2 (6 bases). This CDR3 comprises 11 residues. V lost 5 bases to trimming and J lost 6 bases, with 8 bases between them. Per the germline V gene, CDR1 is LGHNA and CDR2 is YNFKEQ. For the CDR3, the DNA is TGTGCCAGCAGCTTGGGGGGCGAGCAGTACTTC. This encodes CASSLGGEQYF.

The chain combines TRBV7-9 with TRBJ2-5; D uncertain. The tail of the sequence fits TRBJ2-7 better, so the J call may be wrong. Germline V CDR1 and CDR2: SEHNR, FQNEAQ (reference sequence). The CDR3 has 12 amino acids. In DNA form, the CDR3 reads TGTGCCAGCAGCTTAGCGAAATACGAGCAGTACTTC. Translated: CASSLAKYEQYF.

The chain links TRBV30 to TRBJ1-1; D gene uncertain. The V end lost 4 bases, the J end lost 1 base, and 7 bases lay between the germline ends. The CDR3 extends over 12 amino acids. CDR1 GTSNPN and CDR2 SVGIG come from the germline V gene (reference sequence). The CDR3 reads CAWKWGNTEAFF. The CDR3 DNA sequence: TGTGCCTGGAAGTGGGGGAACACTGAAGCTTTCTTT.

The V gene is TRBV5-5, the J gene TRBJ2-1; D possibly corresponds to TRBD1 (5 bases). The V gene's germline CDR1 is SGHKS and CDR2 YYEKEE (reference sequence). The V gene lost 5 bases and the J gene lost 9 bases, with 12 bases spanning the gap. The CDR3 has 12 residues. DNA for the CDR3: TGTGCCAGCAGTATCCAGGGCGGTGAGCAGTTCTTC. The encoded protein is CASSIQGGEQFF.

The chain has TRBV19 and TRBJ1-2; D call uncertain. This CDR3 region has 11 residues. Per the germline V gene, CDR1 is LNHDA and CDR2 is SQIVND (reference sequence). Trimming took 3 bases from V and 3 from J, leaving 2 bases between them. The CDR3 loop reads CASSMDYGYTF. The CDR3 DNA follows: TGTGCCAGTAGTATGGACTATGGCTACACCTTC.

This CDR3 reads CASSQDVAGGYNEQFF. Here the CDR3 DNA reads TGCGCCAGCAGCCAAGACGTAGCGGGGGGGTACAATGAGCAGTTCTTC. The chain carries TRBV4-1 and TRBJ2-1, with 11 bases matching TRBD2. This CDR3 is built from 16 residues. V lost 0 bases and J lost 4; bases outside the gene matches: 2. From germline, CDR1 is MGHRA and CDR2 YSYEKL.